Shown below are 23 T cell receptor beta chains from a single sample sequenced in a study of regulatory T cells in long-lasting Graves disease. Arm-PCR of CDR3 regions and iRepertoire HTBI primers were the basis on which TCR beta libraries were built. TCRdb reprocessed the multiplex PCR reads via MiXCR and lists one record per CDR3 protein. This table has under 450,000 distinct CDR3 sequences, about a quarter appearing once. Time point: persistent/refractory GD, antithyroid drugs over 5 years with positive TRAb. RNA from PBMCs was the source of the TCR library. The sample in question was peripheral blood mononuclear cells (PBMCs), obtained when the disease was refractory, from a patient treated with antithyroid drugs. All receptors derive from a female donor with Graves disease.

This clonotype was recorded a few times. One end of the junction fails to match germline, which may point to a read error. This chain joins TRBV19 and TRBJ2-7; possible D gene TRBD2, 7 bases. The CDR3 sequence is 15 residues long. Germline assignment: CDR1 LNHDA and CDR2 SQIVND (reference sequence). CDR3 bases: TGTGCCAGTAGTATGACTAGCTCGAGGGGGTACGTGCAGTACTTC. It translates to CASSMTSSRGYVQYF.

This rearrangement joins TRBV3-1 to TRBJ1-5; TRBD1 might be the D (5 bases). The CDR3 has 17 amino acids. Germline V gene lookup returns CDR1 LGHDT and CDR2 YNNKEL (reference sequence). Trimming left V 0 bases short and J 4 bases short, with 16 bases between. The DNA of the CDR3 is TGTGCCAGCAGCCAAGATCGGCCGGACACGGGGAATCAGCCCCAGCATTTT. It specifies CASSQDRPDTGNQPQHF.

The V and J genes are TRBV15 and TRBJ2-1, with 10 bases matching TRBD1. The V segment lost 1 base and the J segment 7 bases; nucleotides outside the gene matches: 4. CDR1 is LNHNV, CDR2 YYDKDF, per germline (reference sequence). This CDR3 is built from 15 residues. The CDR3 sequence is CATSRGQGAQNEQFF. CDR3 nucleotides: TGTGCCACCAGCAGAGGACAGGGGGCTCAGAATGAGCAGTTCTTC.

This chain links TRBV5-1 with TRBJ2-5; maybe TRBD1 (6 bases). Looked up from germline, CDR1 is SGHRS and CDR2 is YFSETQ. The CDR3 is made up of 15 amino acids. With 4 bases removed from V and 0 bases from J, the gap between germline ends came to 13 bases. The CDR3 protein is CASSGGRGYQETQYF. The CDR3, as DNA: TGCGCCAGCAGCGGGGGCAGGGGATACCAAGAGACCCAGTACTTC.

In this sample, this clonotype turned up a few times. Germline is not matched at one junction end, which may reflect a read error. This sequence joins TRBV10-3 and TRBJ2-2, with a tentative D call TRBD2 (6 bases). The CDR3 length is 13 residues. CDR1 and CDR2 from the germline V gene are ENHRY and SYGVKD. The CDR3 bases are TGTGCCATCAGTGAGTCGCAGAGAAGGGAGGTGTTTTTT. Translation: CAISESQRREVFF.

V gene TRBV30 combines with J gene TRBJ1-2; D call uncertain. CDR1 GTSNPN and CDR2 SVGIG come from the germline V gene (reference sequence). The V gene lost 2 bases and the J gene lost 6 bases, with 13 bases spanning the gap. The CDR3 is made up of 13 amino acids. The CDR3 region has the DNA TGTGCCTGGAGTCGGAGGACTGGAAATGGCTACACCTTC. It specifies CAWSRRTGNGYTF.

Written as DNA, the CDR3 is TGTGCCTGGAGAGAGGTTATGAACACTGAAGCTTTCTTT. It codes for CAWREVMNTEAFF. The V call is TRBV30, the J call TRBJ1-1; no definite D call. The CDR3 runs to 13 residues. Germline V gives CDR1 GTSNPN, CDR2 SVGIG (reference sequence). Trimming shortened V by 3 bases and J by 0 bases, and 8 bases separated the two germline ends.

This clonotype appeared many times. The chain joins TRBV28 to TRBJ2-5; TRBD2 agrees at 10 bases. J lost 6 bases, V lost 2 bases, and 6 bases had no gene match. Germline loops: CDR1 MDHEN, CDR2 SYDVKM. The CDR3 covers 15 residues. Here the CDR3 DNA reads TGTGCCAGCAGTTTACGAGCGGGAGGGCCGAAGACCCAGTACTTC. Translated: CASSLRAGGPKTQYF.

The chain is built from TRBV7-2 and TRBJ2-5; weak D call: TRBD2 (5 bases). The V end lost 8 bases, the J end lost 1 base, and 20 bases lay between the germline ends. The CDR3 spans 16 residues. Per germline, CDR1 SGHTA and CDR2 FQGNSA. The CDR3 DNA follows: TGTGCCAGCGGAACCCAACTTGGACGGGGCCAAGAGACCCAGTACTTC. Its translation: CASGTQLGRGQETQYF. The full variable domain, its missing parts supplied by reference TRBV7-2 and TRBJ2-5, is GAGVSQSPSNKVTEKGKDVELRCDPISGHTALYWYRQSLGQGLEFLIYFQGNSAPDKSGLPSDRFSAERTGGSVSTLTIQRTQQEDSAVYLCASGTQLGRGQETQYFGPGTRLLVL.

There are many counts of this clonotype. The genes are TRBV7-8 and TRBJ1-2; the match to TRBD1 covers 8 bases. Per germline, CDR1 SGHVS and CDR2 FQNEAQ. V trimming: 4 bases; J trimming: 4 bases; junction bases outside the gene matches: 11. This CDR3 has 16 residues. CDR3 loop: CASSSDWTGKTYGYTF. CDR3 bases: TGTGCCAGCAGCTCCGATTGGACAGGGAAGACCTATGGCTACACCTTC.

This sequence joins TRBV19 and TRBJ2-7; the match to TRBD1 covers 7 bases. The germline CDR1 and CDR2 sequences are LNHDA and SQIVND (reference sequence). The ends lost 5 bases at V and 0 bases at J; junction bases unmatched: 7. CDR3 length equals 15 residues. DNA for the CDR3: TGTGCCAGTAGTTTCGCGACAGGGAACTCCTACGAGCAGTACTTC. Translation gives CASSFATGNSYEQYF.

Here the CDR3 DNA reads TGTGCCAGCAGCTTAGGGTCAAACTACGAGCAGTACTTC. It specifies CASSLGSNYEQYF. The chain is built from TRBV5-6 and TRBJ2-7; D is ambiguous. V was pared by 2 bases and J by 3 bases, with 9 bases between. The CDR3 has 13 residues. Germline loops: CDR1 SGHDT, CDR2 YYEEEE.

The V and J genes are TRBV6-1 and TRBJ2-4, with 10 bases identical to TRBD2. V shed 5 bases, J shed 12 bases, and the junction held 7 bases outside the gene matches. The CDR3 contains 13 residues. The germline gives CDR1 MNHNS, CDR2 SASEGT. The CDR3 spells CASSPTSGTNQYF. As DNA, the CDR3 is TGTGCCAGCAGTCCAACTAGCGGGACAAATCAGTACTTC.

Of note for this clonotype: Germline and junction disagree at one end, which may indicate a read error. The J gene is TRBJ1-6, the V gene TRBV20-1; perhaps TRBD1 as D (5 bases). CDR1 DFQATT and CDR2 SNEGSKA come from the germline V gene (reference sequence). This CDR3 is built from 14 residues. CDR3 residues: CSTRVGTQDSPLHF. For the CDR3, the DNA is TGCAGTACTAGAGTTGGGACCCAAGATTCACCCCTCCACTTT.

V and J are TRBV15 and TRBJ2-7; D call uncertain. Trimming shortened V by 9 bases and J by 2 bases, and 14 bases separated the two germline ends. The CDR3 extends over 13 amino acids. CDR1 and CDR2 (germline): LNHNV, YYDKDF (reference sequence). CDR3 nucleotide sequence: TGTGCCACAAGAAGGACGGATCCCTACGAGCAGTACTTC. Amino acid sequence: CATRRTDPYEQYF.

This clonotype has ten or more counts. The chain couples TRBV5-1 to TRBJ2-7; 11 positions match TRBD1. Germline assignment: CDR1 SGHRS and CDR2 YFSETQ. With 6 bases clipped from V and 4 bases from J, the junction kept 6 bases outside the gene matches. The CDR3 extends over 14 amino acids. DNA for the CDR3: TGCGCCAGCACTACAGGACAGGGGGCTTACGAGCAGTACTTC. It translates to CASTTGQGAYEQYF.

The rearrangement joins TRBV28 to TRBJ1-1; 9 nucleotides match TRBD1. CDR1 and CDR2 from the germline V gene are MDHEN and SYDVKM. V lost 5 bases and J lost 5; bases outside the gene matches: 6. This CDR3 has 14 amino acids. The CDR3 bases are TGTGCCAGCAGTGCGAGGACAGGGGTTACTGAAGCTTTCTTT. Translated, it gives CASSARTGVTEAFF.

This clonotype was counted many times. The J gene is TRBJ1-1, the V gene TRBV7-9; D gene unclear. The germline V gene has CDR1 SEHNR and CDR2 FQNEAQ (reference sequence). CDR3 length equals 13 residues. V shed 8 bases and J shed 0 bases, with 10 bases lying between them. The CDR3 DNA reads as TGTGCCAGCGCGGACCGCTTGAACACTGAAGCTTTCTTT. Protein product: CASADRLNTEAFF.

The chain couples TRBV19 to TRBJ2-5, with 10 nucleotides matching TRBD2. Trimming cost V 8 bases and J 4 bases; bases outside gene matches: 7. Germline CDR1 and CDR2: LNHDA and SQIVND (reference sequence). The CDR3 covers 14 residues. The CDR3 nucleotides are TGTGCCAGTGGGAGAGCGGGAGGGCGAGAGACCCAGTACTTC. Encoded protein: CASGRAGGRETQYF.

CDR3: CASSELAGDNNEQFF. The DNA for the CDR3 is TGTGCCAGCAGTGAACTAGCGGGAGATAACAATGAGCAGTTCTTC. The rearrangement links TRBV25-1 to TRBJ2-1; 10 nucleotides match TRBD2. Germline V gene data show CDR1 as MGHDK and CDR2 as SYGVNS. There are 15 residues in the CDR3. J was trimmed by 5 bases and V by 2 bases; bases with no gene match: 3.

The rearrangement uses TRBV5-1 and TRBJ2-7; D might be TRBD2 (5 bases). The germline gives CDR1 SGHRS, CDR2 YFSETQ. This CDR3 is built from 15 residues. The V end was cut by 4 bases, the J end by 1 base, with 15 bases between. The CDR3 region is CASSIGGRRSYEQYF. DNA for the CDR3: TGCGCCAGCAGCATCGGAGGTAGGAGGTCCTACGAGCAGTACTTC.

DNA of the CDR3: TGTGCCAGCAAGGCTAGCGGGGGGACCTACGAGCAGTACTTC. It yields the protein CASKASGGTYEQYF. V and J are TRBV7-2 and TRBJ2-7; 11 nucleotides agree with TRBD2. The CDR3 spans 14 residues. The J segment lost 2 bases and the V segment lost 7 bases, leaving 4 bases of the junction unmatched. Germline CDR1 reads SGHTA; CDR2 reads FQGNSA.

The chain joins TRBV27 to TRBJ1-1, with D unclear. The CDR3 has 14 amino acids. The germline V and J ends were trimmed by 7 bases and 4 bases, with 16 bases remaining between them. In germline, CDR1 is MNHEY, CDR2 SMNVEV (reference sequence). The CDR3, as DNA: TGTGCCAGCACCCCCCTTGTTAGGGCCACTGAAGCTTTCTTT. Encoded protein: CASTPLVRATEAFF.